Detailed here is one TCR beta chain. The data are from a study of blood T cell repertoires in COVID-19. Study summary: Nucleic acid was either cDNA or gDNA, and it came from T cells, B-cell-depleted T cells, or PBMCs.

Clones were sequenced by immunoSEQ multiplex PCR, and TCRdb holds only the in-frame ones, with some missing. The sample lists fewer than 200,000 clones, approximately 79% seen once, with roughly 19% in the top ten. Those who participated ranged in age from about 18 to 89 years and resided in 24 US areas. The germline V gene encodes CDR1 MNHEY and CDR2 SMNVEV (reference sequence). The CDR3 consists of 14 residues. V lost 7 bases, J lost 4 bases, and 9 bases stayed unmatched. This receptor was obtained from a woman in her 70s in a cohort exposed to, infected with or recovered from COVID-19 (not recorded which). This chain connects TRBV27 to TRBJ2-5, with 7 positions matching TRBD2. Source material: PBMCs or T cells enriched from blood (not recorded which). CDR3 loop: CASKIGGRGETQYF. The CDR3 nucleotides are TGTGCCAGCAAGATTGGGGGGAGGGGAGAGACCCAGTACTTC.